The present TCR beta chain was sequenced within a study of response to subunit inactivated influenza vaccine (dated by TCRdb to 2017 to 2018). With respect to the entire study: To follow how T cells responded to a trivalent subunit inactivated influenza vaccine, the researchers relied on deep quantitative profiling of the T cell receptor repertoire.

Library generation was performed with RT-PCR. These reads were obtained on an Illumina HiSeq 2500. TCRdb ran its own pipeline on the public reads, namely fastp trimming at Q25 and MiXCR clone calling, and kept in-frame beta chains. Duplicate CDR3 protein sequences are folded into a single record with the most common DNA and genes. Present in this sample are roughly 760,000 distinct CDR3 sequences, around 21% of which were seen just once. The leading ten clones occupy 9.5% to 13% of the sample. Summary of the overall study and its limitations: The authors proposed that each seasonal influenza vaccination may bring in only a limited number of new T cells.

The germline V gene encodes CDR1 DFQATT and CDR2 SNEGSKA (reference sequence). At the junction V is shortened by 0 bases and J by 4 bases; bases outside the gene matches: 6. Inclusive of the bounding cysteine and phenylalanine, the CDR3 is 15 residues long. The entry retains the CDR3 DNA only, 45 bases that are in frame from base 1. About this clonotype: What this receptor recognizes is not known. No much larger clone is present one base from it, and per-base qualities are unavailable.

The origin of this receptor is a man aged 45-65 years who received an inactivated influenza vaccine. Donor details come from another sample of the same person, matched by shared clones. The chain was built from TRBV20-1 and TRBJ2-1; TRBD2 agrees with 7 junctional bases. The sequences come from PBMCs from blood, collected 5 to 6 days after vaccination. The nucleotide sequence reads as follows: TGCAGTGCTAGAGATTGGGGGGAGGGTTACAATGAGCAGTTCTTC. It encodes CSARDWGEGYNEQFF.